The source of this T cell receptor beta chain is a study of cytomegalovirus exposure and HLA in healthy donors. About the research overall: A prior analysis found 117 million unique TCR beta sequences from roughly 180 million T cells.

PCR employed 60 Vbeta and 13 Jbeta primers. The assay was immunoSEQ multiplex PCR, and TCRdb's table has in-frame clones only and misses some. Among under 200,000 clones, around 80% were seen once, and the ten largest hold 4.5%. Points from the study as a whole: A later analysis found that most CMV-associated TCR beta chains appeared HLA-restricted.

Notes on this clone: What it recognizes is unknown.

The TCR sequence derives from a woman in her forties or fifties in good health and CMV-seropositive. Sequencing used PBMCs.

CDR3 protein: CASSPGDGGGTNEKLFF. In nucleotides, the CDR3 is TGCGCCAGCAGCCCAGGGGACGGGGGGGGAACTAATGAAAAACTGTTTTTT. The rearrangement links TRBV4-1 to TRBJ1-4; weak D call: TRBD1 (6 bases). Germline CDR1 is MGHRA and CDR2 is YSYEKL. This CDR3 is built from 17 residues. V was shortened by 4 bases and J by 1 base, with 16 bases between the two germline ends.